This is a list of T cell receptor beta chains from one sample in a study of blood T cell repertoires in COVID-19. Generated by immunoSEQ multiplex PCR, the TCRdb table keeps only in-frame clones and is missing some. The data show 50,000 to 65,000 clones, 84% seen once. Sequenced input: peripheral blood. These receptors were obtained from a man aged 55 to 70 with COVID-19, enrolled during active disease. CDR3s include the opening cysteine and the closing phenylalanine or tryptophan. The order of the fields is CDR3 length, D gene, clone size, V gene, J gene, CDR3 protein, CDR3 DNA. The D gene is left open where the match is weak. Clone size is given for some rows only: seen once, a few or many times, or a class if the clone is expanded.

>18|TRBD2|few|TRBV7-7|TRBJ2-2
CASSPRTSGGPNTGELFF
TGTGCCAGCAGCCCCCGGACTAGCGGGGGCCCTAACACCGGGGAGCTGTTTTTT
>14|TRBD2|NA|TRBV28|TRBJ2-7
CASSWTSGSGEQYF
TGTGCCAGCAGTTGGACTAGCGGGAGTGGCGAGCAGTACTTC
>16|NA|NA|TRBV25-1|TRBJ2-2
CASSELGRETSGELFF
TGTGCCAGCAGTGAATTGGGCAGGGAAACATCCGGGGAGCTGTTTTTT
>13|NA|NA|TRBV9|TRBJ1-2
CASSVETGGSYTF
TGTGCCAGCAGCGTAGAAACGGGAGGGAGCTACACCTTC
>15|TRBD2|NA|TRBV28|TRBJ2-7
CASSSSGGSSYEQYF
TGTGCCAGCAGTTCCTCGGGGGGTAGCTCCTACGAGCAGTACTTC
>16|TRBD1|few|TRBV2|TRBJ1-5
CASSSLGQGGDQPQHF
TGTGCCAGCAGCAGTCTCGGACAGGGCGGAGATCAGCCCCAGCATTTT
>11|NA|NA|TRBV20-1|TRBJ2-5
CSVSSQETQYF
TGCAGTGTATCGTCCCAAGAGACCCAGTACTTC
>13|NA|NA|TRBV6-5|TRBJ1-1
CASRVALWTEAFF
TGTGCCAGCAGGGTTGCGTTGTGGACTGAAGCTTTCTTT
>15|TRBD1|few|TRBV6-1|TRBJ2-1
CASKRPGQGYNEQFF
TGTGCCAGCAAGCGACCGGGACAGGGTTACAATGAGCAGTTCTTC
>16|TRBD1|NA|TRBV7-9|TRBJ2-1
CASSSKRQGTDNEQFF
TGTGCCAGCAGCTCGAAACGACAGGGGACAGACAATGAGCAGTTCTTC
>14|NA|NA|TRBV6-5|TRBJ2-3
CASSSGSYTDTQYF
TGTGCCAGCAGTTCGGGTTCCTATACAGATACGCAGTATTTT
>13|TRBD1|NA|TRBV11-2|TRBJ1-1
CASRDRGDTEAFF
TGTGCCAGCAGAGACAGGGGCGATACTGAAGCTTTCTTT
>13|NA|NA|TRBV11-2|TRBJ1-5
CASSLGIDQPQHF
TGTGCCAGCAGCTTAGGTATCGATCAGCCCCAGCATTTT
>14|TRBD1|NA|TRBV5-1|TRBJ1-1
CASTPTGATTEAFF
TGCGCCAGCACCCCAACAGGGGCGACCACTGAAGCTTTCTTT
>19|TRBD1|NA|TRBV3-1/TRBV3-2|TRBJ2-7
CASSHYRPAGDRGRYEQYF
TGTGCCAGCAGTCATTATCGCCCCGCGGGGGACAGGGGAAGGTACGAGCAGTACTTC
>17|NA|NA|TRBV3-1/TRBV3-2|TRBJ2-1
CASSQDLGGGYYNEQFF
TGTGCCAGCAGCCAAGACTTAGGGGGGGGCTATTACAATGAGCAGTTCTTC
>15|TRBD2|NA|TRBV7-2|TRBJ2-5
CASSLDLAGGEAQYF
TGTGCCAGCAGCTTAGACCTAGCGGGAGGGGAGGCCCAGTACTTC
>18|NA|NA|TRBV5-6|TRBJ2-2
CASSPGGLGYANTGELFF
TGTGCCAGCAGCCCGGGCGGGTTGGGATACGCGAACACCGGGGAGCTGTTTTTT
>14|NA|NA|TRBV10-1|TRBJ1-6
CASSAGDRNSPLHF
TGCGCCAGCAGTGCCGGAGATCGTAATTCACCCCTCCACTTT
>15|NA|NA|TRBV7-2|TRBJ2-7
CASSQAGRGAYEQYF
TGTGCCAGCAGCCAGGCGGGCAGGGGGGCCTACGAGCAGTACTTC
>15|NA|once|TRBV2|TRBJ1-6
CASSDSAAENSPLHF
TGTGCCAGCAGTGACTCTGCGGCGGAGAATTCACCCCTCCACTTT
>15|TRBD1|NA|TRBV6-1|TRBJ1-2
CASSDSGGQVRGYTF
TGTGCCAGCAGTGATTCAGGGGGGCAGGTCCGCGGCTACACCTTC
>15|TRBD1|NA|TRBV6-5|TRBJ1-5
CASTKTGRENQPQHF
TGTGCCAGCACTAAGACAGGGCGGGAAAATCAGCCCCAGCATTTT
>12|NA|NA|TRBV6-1|TRBJ1-6
CASSEKTLTGHF
TGTGCCAGCAGTGAAAAGACTTTGACGGGCCACTTT
>15|TRBD2|NA|TRBV7-2|TRBJ2-7
CASSPGGTTAYEQYF
TGTGCCAGCAGCCCGGGGGGTACAACGGCCTACGAGCAGTACTTC
>16|NA|NA|TRBV5-4|TRBJ2-4
CASSERQHLAKNIQYF
TGTGCCAGCAGCGAACGACAGCATCTAGCCAAAAACATTCAGTACTTC
>11|NA|NA|TRBV6-5|TRBJ2-5
CASSPRETQYF
TGTGCCAGCAGCCCCAGGGAGACCCAGTACTTC
>14|NA|NA|TRBV7-2|TRBJ1-2
CASSPEGRAYGYTF
TGTGCCAGCAGCCCCGAGGGAAGGGCCTATGGCTACACCTTC
>12|NA|NA|TRBV5-1|TRBJ2-7
CASSFGQSEQYF
TGCGCCAGCAGCTTCGGACAGAGCGAGCAGTACTTC
>16|TRBD2|NA|TRBV30|TRBJ2-1
CAWSAGSGSSYNEQFF
TGTGCCTGGAGTGCGGGTAGCGGGAGTTCCTACAATGAGCAGTTCTTC
>13|NA|NA|TRBV12-3/TRBV12-4|TRBJ1-1
CASSFWGGTEAFF
TGTGCCAGCAGTTTCTGGGGAGGCACTGAAGCTTTCTTT
>14|TRBD1|NA|TRBV6-2/TRBV6-3|TRBJ2-1
CASSTWTGSNEQFF
TGTGCCAGCAGTACTTGGACAGGGTCAAATGAGCAGTTCTTC
>15|TRBD2|once|TRBV11-2|TRBJ2-3
CASSLAAGGADTQYF
TGTGCCAGCAGCTTAGCAGCGGGGGGGGCAGATACGCAGTATTTT
>17|TRBD2|NA|TRBV7-3|TRBJ2-1
CASSLRGLAGESGEQFF
TGTGCCAGCAGCTTACGAGGACTAGCGGGAGAATCAGGTGAGCAGTTCTTC
>13|NA|NA|TRBV5-5|TRBJ1-3
CASSSVSGNTIYF
TGTGCCAGCAGCTCCGTATCTGGAAACACCATATATTTT
>13|NA|NA|TRBV11-3|TRBJ2-4
CASSIGIEGIQYF
TGTGCCAGCAGCATCGGAATTGAGGGCATTCAGTACTTC
>15|TRBD1|NA|TRBV18|TRBJ2-5
CASSPGDRGEETQYF
TGTGCCAGCTCACCCGGGGACAGGGGCGAAGAGACCCAGTACTTC
>15|NA|NA|TRBV6-5|TRBJ2-5
CASSSGVASQETQYF
TGTGCCAGCAGTTCCGGGGTAGCTAGTCAAGAGACCCAGTACTTC
>15|NA|NA|TRBV5-1|TRBJ1-2
CASRRETTGFYGYTF
TGCGCCAGCAGAAGAGAGACGACAGGCTTCTATGGCTACACCTTC
>12|TRBD1|NA|TRBV19|TRBJ2-7
CASSVTGYEQYF
TGTGCCAGTAGTGTGACAGGGTACGAGCAGTACTTC
>15|TRBD2|NA|TRBV14|TRBJ2-1
CASSQDRPRDYLQFF
TGTGCCAGCAGCCAAGATAGGCCGCGGGACTACCTTCAGTTCTTC
>12|NA|NA|TRBV2|TRBJ2-7
CASSVLSYEQYF
TGTGCCAGCAGTGTCCTAAGCTACGAGCAGTACTTC
>12|NA|few|TRBV30|TRBJ2-3
CAWSVGVPPQYF
TGTGCCTGGAGTGTGGGAGTCCCCCCGCAGTATTTT